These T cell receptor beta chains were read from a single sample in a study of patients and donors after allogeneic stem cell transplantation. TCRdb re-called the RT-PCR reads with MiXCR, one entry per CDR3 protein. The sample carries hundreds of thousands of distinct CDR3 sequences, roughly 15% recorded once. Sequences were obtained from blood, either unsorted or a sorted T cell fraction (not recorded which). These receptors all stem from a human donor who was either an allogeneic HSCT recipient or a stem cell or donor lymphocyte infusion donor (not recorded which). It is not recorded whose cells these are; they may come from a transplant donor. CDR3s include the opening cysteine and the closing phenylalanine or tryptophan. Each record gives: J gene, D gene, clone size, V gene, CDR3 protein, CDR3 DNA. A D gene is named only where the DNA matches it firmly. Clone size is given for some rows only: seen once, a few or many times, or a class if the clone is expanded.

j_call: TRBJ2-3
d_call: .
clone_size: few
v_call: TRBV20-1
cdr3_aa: CSAKSGGPGNTDTQYF
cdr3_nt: TGCAGTGCTAAGAGCGGAGGTCCCGGCAACACAGATACGCAGTATTTT

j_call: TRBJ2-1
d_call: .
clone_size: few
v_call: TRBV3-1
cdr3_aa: CASSQDRGQYEQFF
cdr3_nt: TGTGCCAGCAGCCAAGATCGAGGACAGTATGAGCAGTTCTTC

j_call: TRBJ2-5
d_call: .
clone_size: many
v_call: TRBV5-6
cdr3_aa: CASRPDSQETQYF
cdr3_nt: TGTGCCAGCAGACCGGACAGCCAAGAGACCCAGTACTTC

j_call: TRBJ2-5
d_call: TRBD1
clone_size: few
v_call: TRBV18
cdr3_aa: CASSPRTGRQETQYF
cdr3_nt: TGTGCCAGCTCACCACGGACAGGGAGGCAAGAGACCCAGTACTTC

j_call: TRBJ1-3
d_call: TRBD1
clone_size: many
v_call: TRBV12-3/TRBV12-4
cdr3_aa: CASTPDRAGNTIYF
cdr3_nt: TGTGCCAGCACCCCGGACAGGGCTGGAAACACCATATATTTT

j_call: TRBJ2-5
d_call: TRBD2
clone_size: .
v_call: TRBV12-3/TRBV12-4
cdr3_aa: CASSRLAGDPYQETQYF
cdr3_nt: TGTGCCAGCAGTCGGCTAGCGGGGGACCCGTACCAAGAGACCCAGTACTTC

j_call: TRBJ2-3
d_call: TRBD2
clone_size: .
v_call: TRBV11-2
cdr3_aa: CASSLDTSGNTQYF
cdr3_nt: TGTGCCAGCAGCTTAGATACTAGCGGCAATACGCAGTATTTT

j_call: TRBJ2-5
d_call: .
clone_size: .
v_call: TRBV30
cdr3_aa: CAWSGLLGYQETQYF
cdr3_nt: TGTGCCTGGAGTGGCCTTTTGGGTTACCAAGAGACCCAGTACTTC

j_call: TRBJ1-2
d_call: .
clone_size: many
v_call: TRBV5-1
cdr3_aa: CASSYSSMAYGYTF
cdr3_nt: TGCGCCAGCAGCTATTCCTCGATGGCGTATGGCTACACCTTC

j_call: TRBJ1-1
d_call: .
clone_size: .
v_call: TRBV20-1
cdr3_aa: CSARPTGAGTEAFF
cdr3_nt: TGCAGTGCTAGACCCACGGGGGCTGGGACTGAAGCTTTCTTT

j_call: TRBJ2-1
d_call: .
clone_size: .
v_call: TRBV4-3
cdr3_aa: CASSQEGQRGNEQFF
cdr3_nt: TGCGCCAGCAGCCAAGAAGGTCAGAGGGGCAATGAGCAGTTCTTC

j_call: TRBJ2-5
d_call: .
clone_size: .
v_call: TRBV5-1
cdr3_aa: CASSAEPPSLAYQETQYF
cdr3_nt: TGCGCCAGCAGCGCTGAACCACCATCTCTAGCGTACCAAGAGACCCAGTACTTC

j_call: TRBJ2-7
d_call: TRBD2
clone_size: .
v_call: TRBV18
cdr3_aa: CASSPPGLAGPLSEQYF
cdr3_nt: TGTGCCAGCTCACCACCGGGACTAGCGGGACCCCTTTCCGAGCAGTACTTC

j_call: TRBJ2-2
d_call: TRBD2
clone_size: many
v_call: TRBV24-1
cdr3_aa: CATSGAVGGVTGELFF
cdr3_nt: TGTGCCACCAGTGGGGCTGTCGGGGGGGTCACCGGGGAGCTGTTTTTT

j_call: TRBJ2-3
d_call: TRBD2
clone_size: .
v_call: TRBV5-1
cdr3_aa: CASSLGFGTSGLADTQYF
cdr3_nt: TGCGCCAGCAGCTTGGGGTTCGGGACTAGCGGCCTGGCAGATACGCAGTATTTT

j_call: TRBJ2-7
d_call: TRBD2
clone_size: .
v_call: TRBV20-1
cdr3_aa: CSADGLAGSSYEQYF
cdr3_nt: TGCAGTGCAGATGGACTAGCGGGAAGCTCCTACGAGCAGTACTTC

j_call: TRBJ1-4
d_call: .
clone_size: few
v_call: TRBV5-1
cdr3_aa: CASSADSLRDEKLFF
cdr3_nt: TGCGCCAGCAGCGCCGACAGCTTACGGGATGAAAAACTGTTTTTT

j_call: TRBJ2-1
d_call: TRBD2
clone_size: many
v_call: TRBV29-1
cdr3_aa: CSVEGWRAGGHNEQFF
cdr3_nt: TGCAGCGTTGAAGGTTGGAGAGCGGGGGGTCACAATGAGCAGTTCTTC

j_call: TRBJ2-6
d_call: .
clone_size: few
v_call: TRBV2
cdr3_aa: CASKRDGSSGANVLTF
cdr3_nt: TGTGCCAGCAAACGAGACGGATCCTCTGGGGCCAACGTCCTGACTTTC

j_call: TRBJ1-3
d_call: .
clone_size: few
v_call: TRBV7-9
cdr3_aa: CASSYSGNTIYF
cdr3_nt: TGTGCCAGCAGTTATTCGGGAAACACCATATATTTT

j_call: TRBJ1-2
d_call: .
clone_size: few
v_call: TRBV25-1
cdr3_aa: CASSELIDYGYTF
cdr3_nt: TGTGCCAGCAGTGAATTGATAGACTATGGCTACACCTTC

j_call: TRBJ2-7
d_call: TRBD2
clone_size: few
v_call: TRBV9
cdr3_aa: CASSVDPRGGLGEQYF
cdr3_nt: TGTGCCAGCAGCGTGGACCCCCGGGGAGGGTTAGGCGAGCAGTACTTC

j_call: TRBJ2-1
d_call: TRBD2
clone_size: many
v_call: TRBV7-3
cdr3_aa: CASSLSRGLAGGRLDEQFF
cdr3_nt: TGTGCCAGCAGCTTAAGTCGTGGACTAGCGGGAGGTCGATTGGATGAGCAGTTCTTC

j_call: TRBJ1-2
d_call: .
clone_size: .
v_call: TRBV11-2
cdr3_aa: CASSLGVRADYGYTF
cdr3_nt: TGTGCCAGCAGCTTAGGAGTTAGGGCTGACTATGGCTACACCTTC

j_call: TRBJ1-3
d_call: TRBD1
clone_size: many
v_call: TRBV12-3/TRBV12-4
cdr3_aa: CASSGQGFSGNTIYF
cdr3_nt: TGTGCCAGCAGCGGACAGGGGTTCTCTGGAAACACCATATATTTT

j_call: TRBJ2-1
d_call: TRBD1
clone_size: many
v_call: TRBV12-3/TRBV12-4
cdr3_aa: CASSYRDRANEQFF
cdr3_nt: TGTGCCAGCAGTTACAGGGACAGGGCGAATGAGCAGTTCTTC

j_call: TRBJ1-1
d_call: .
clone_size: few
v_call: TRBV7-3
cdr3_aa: CARGRILMSTEAFF
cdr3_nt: TGTGCCAGGGGACGGATACTCATGAGCACTGAAGCTTTCTTT

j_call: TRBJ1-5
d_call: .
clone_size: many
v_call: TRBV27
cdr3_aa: CASGRLGDLQPQHF
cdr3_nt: TGTGCCAGCGGTCGACTGGGGGACCTTCAGCCCCAGCATTTT

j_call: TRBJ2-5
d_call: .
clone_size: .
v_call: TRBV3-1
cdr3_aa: CASSQSVQETQYF
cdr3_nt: TGTGCCAGCAGCCAAAGTGTACAAGAGACCCAGTACTTC

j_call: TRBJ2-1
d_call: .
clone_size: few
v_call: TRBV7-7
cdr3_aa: CASSLEGDGRYNEQFF
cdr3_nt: TGTGCTAGCAGCTTAGAGGGGGACGGGAGATACAATGAGCAGTTCTTC

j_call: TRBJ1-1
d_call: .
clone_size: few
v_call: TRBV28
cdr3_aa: CASSPQGWRTEAFF
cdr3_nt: TGTGCCAGCAGCCCACAGGGATGGCGTACTGAAGCTTTCTTT

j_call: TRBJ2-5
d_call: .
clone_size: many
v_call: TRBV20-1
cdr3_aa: CSARQGWQETQYF
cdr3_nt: TGCAGTGCTAGACAGGGGTGGCAAGAGACCCAGTACTTC

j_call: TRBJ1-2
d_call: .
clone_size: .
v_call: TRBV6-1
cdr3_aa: CASSRLGILRNYGYTF
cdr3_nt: TGTGCCAGCAGTCGCCTGGGGATCCTGAGGAACTATGGCTACACCTTC

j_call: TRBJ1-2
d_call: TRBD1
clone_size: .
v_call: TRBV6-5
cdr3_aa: CASSYLQGGGYGYTF
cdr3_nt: TGTGCCAGCAGTTACCTACAGGGGGGAGGCTATGGCTACACCTTC